These 19 T cell receptor beta chains came from one sample sequenced in a study of cytomegalovirus exposure and HLA in healthy donors. 13 Jbeta primers and 60 Vbeta primers were used for the PCR. The assay was immunoSEQ multiplex PCR, and TCRdb's table has in-frame clones only and misses some. Of 150,000 to 200,000 clones in the sample, 80% were seen once. Sequencing used PBMCs. These receptors all come from a boy between 10 and 17 years old in good health and CMV-seronegative.

This clone was detected a few times. This chain connects TRBV7-9 to TRBJ2-1; the D gene is possibly TRBD2 (6 bases). The CDR3 is made up of 15 amino acids. The germline V gene encodes CDR1 SEHNR and CDR2 FQNEAQ (reference sequence). Trimming left V 8 bases short and J 7 bases short, with 21 bases between. This CDR3 reads CASPGHGGGRNEQFF. CDR3 in DNA: TGTGCCAGCCCGGGGCACGGGGGAGGTAGGAATGAGCAGTTCTTC.

The genes are TRBV6-6 and TRBJ2-5; 7 nucleotides match TRBD1. CDR1 is MNHNY and CDR2 is SVGAGI in the germline V gene (reference sequence). CDR3 length: 14 residues. V was pared by 6 bases and J by 4 bases, with 8 bases of the junction left unmatched. In nucleotides, the CDR3 is TGTGCCAGCAGCCGATCCGGGACAGTAGAGACCCAGTACTTC. Amino acids: CASSRSGTVETQYF.

The chain carries TRBV2 and TRBJ1-5, with D uncertain. The CDR3 consists of 14 residues. Germline CDR1 SNHLY, CDR2 FYNNEI. V was shortened by 7 bases and J by 1 base, with 11 bases between the two germline ends. In nucleotides, the CDR3 is TGTGCCAGCACTCCCGCGGAAAGCAATCAGCCCCAGCATTTT. Its translation is CASTPAESNQPQHF.

The chain carries TRBV6-6 and TRBJ1-3; D may be TRBD1 (5 bases). The CDR3 contains 14 residues. Deletions cut 6 bases from V and 4 bases from J, with 13 bases between. Germline V gene data show CDR1 as MNHNY and CDR2 as SVGAGI (reference sequence). CDR3 in amino acids: CASRDQGRGNTIYF. In DNA form, the CDR3 reads TGTGCCAGCAGGGACCAGGGCCGGGGAAACACCATATATTTT.

The genes are TRBV28 and TRBJ1-5; no reliable D call. The CDR3 loop spans 13 amino acids. Germline CDR1 is MDHEN and CDR2 is SYDVKM. Trimming shortened V by 10 bases and J by 5 bases, and 15 bases separated the two germline ends. CDR3 nucleotide sequence: TGTGCCACCCTTCCCCTAACGCATCAGCCCCAGCATTTT. This translates into CATLPLTHQPQHF.

DNA for the CDR3: TGTGCCAGCAGTTACTCGAGCCGGACAGGTTACGAGCAGTACTTC. Translated: CASSYSSRTGYEQYF. The chain couples TRBV6-5 to TRBJ2-7; TRBD1 agrees at 7 bases. Looked up from germline, CDR1 is MNHEY and CDR2 is SVGAGI. The CDR3 totals 15 residues. Trimming cost V 0 bases and J 4 bases; bases outside gene matches: 6.

The chain carries TRBV11-1 and TRBJ2-1; weak D call: TRBD1 (5 bases). V was shortened by 6 bases and J by 7 bases, with 10 bases between the two germline ends. From germline, CDR1 is SGHAT and CDR2 FQDESV (reference sequence). The CDR3 consists of 12 residues. CDR3 in amino acids: CASSPQVNEQFF. The CDR3 DNA is TGTGCCAGCAGTCCACAGGTAAATGAGCAGTTCTTC.

This sequence joins TRBV14 and TRBJ2-3, with 10 nucleotides matching TRBD1. The junction had 2 bases not matched to a gene; V was cut back by 4 bases and J by 4 bases. The CDR3 length is 14 residues. Germline values: CDR1 SGHDN, CDR2 FVKESK. CDR3 region: CASSRDRGPDTQYF. The CDR3 nucleotides read TGTGCCAGCAGCCGCGACAGGGGGCCAGATACGCAGTATTTT.

The V and J genes are TRBV6-1 and TRBJ1-2, with 9 positions matching TRBD1. Germline V gene data show CDR1 as MNHNS and CDR2 as SASEGT. The J segment lost 4 bases and the V segment lost 6 bases, leaving 6 bases of the junction unmatched. CDR3 length: 14 residues. CDR3 sequence reads: CASRETGGSYGYTF. CDR3 nucleotide sequence: TGTGCCAGCAGAGAGACAGGGGGATCCTATGGCTACACCTTC.

The gene calls are TRBV11-3 and TRBJ2-7, with 7 bases lining up with TRBD2. Germline V gene lookup returns CDR1 SGHNT and CDR2 YENEEA. V was clipped by 3 bases and J by 4 bases; unmatched bases: 3. This CDR3 has 13 amino acids. CDR3 DNA: TGTGCCAGCAGCTTGGGGGGGGAGTACGAGCAGTACTTC. The encoded protein is CASSLGGEYEQYF.

The chain combines TRBV6-5 with TRBJ2-7; D is possibly TRBD1 (7 bases). The CDR3 is 13 amino acids. CDR1 MNHEY and CDR2 SVGAGI come from the germline V gene. With 8 bases removed from V and 2 bases from J, the gap between germline ends came to 13 bases. CDR3 nucleotide sequence: TGTGCCAGCCGCGGGACAGAAGCCTACGAGCAGTACTTC. It specifies CASRGTEAYEQYF.

The chain couples TRBV19 to TRBJ2-1; TRBD2 matches 8 bases. V lost 2 bases to trimming and J lost 9 bases; unmatched junction nucleotides: 15. The CDR3 consists of 17 residues. Germline assignment: CDR1 LNHDA and CDR2 SQIVND (reference sequence). CDR3 sequence reads: CASSIPNQAGAQAEQFF. In DNA form, the CDR3 reads TGTGCCAGTAGTATACCGAATCAAGCGGGAGCCCAGGCTGAGCAGTTCTTC.

This sequence joins TRBV6-5 and TRBJ1-1; D remains unclear. The CDR3 is 13 amino acids. Trimming took off 6 bases at V and 0 bases at J, with 8 bases between the two ends. Per germline, CDR1 MNHEY and CDR2 SVGAGI. CDR3 in DNA: TGTGCCAGCAGGAGGATAGTGAACACTGAAGCTTTCTTT. As protein: CASRRIVNTEAFF.

The chain uses TRBV7-2 and TRBJ2-1, with 11 bases lining up with TRBD2. The germline V gene has CDR1 SGHTA and CDR2 FQGNSA. The V segment lost 4 bases and the J segment 3 bases; nucleotides outside the gene matches: 5. CDR3 length equals 16 residues. The chain's CDR3 is CASSSPGTSGYNEQFF. In DNA form, the CDR3 reads TGTGCCAGCAGCTCACCGGGGACTAGCGGCTACAATGAGCAGTTCTTC.

The genes are TRBV29-1 and TRBJ1-2; D possibly corresponds to TRBD1 (5 bases). This CDR3 has 16 amino acids. V shed 3 bases and J shed 4 bases, with 21 bases lying between them. Looked up from germline, CDR1 is SQVTM and CDR2 is ANQGSEA. CDR3 residues: CSVDFLTMGRGYGYTF. CDR3 nucleotides: TGCAGCGTTGACTTCCTGACCATGGGTAGGGGCTATGGCTACACCTTC. Variable domain in full (rest from reference TRBV29-1 and TRBJ1-2): SAVISQKPSRDICQRGTSLTIQCQVDSQVTMMFWYRQQPGQSLTLIATANQGSEATYESGFVIDKFPISRPNLTFSTLTVSNMSPEDSSIYLCSVDFLTMGRGYGYTFGSGTRLTVV.

Regarding this clone: A read error may account for a junction end that differs from germline. CDR3 residues: CSSSSGQTATNEKLFF. The CDR3 DNA is TGTTCCAGCAGCTCGGGACAGACGGCAACTAATGAAAAACTGTTTTTT. The gene calls are TRBV7-9 and TRBJ1-4; 7 positions agree with TRBD1. Germline V gene lookup returns CDR1 SEHNR and CDR2 FQNEAQ (reference sequence). The length of the CDR3 is 16 residues.

This clone has just a few counts. This chain links TRBV4-1 with TRBJ1-1; perhaps TRBD1 as D (5 bases). Germline CDR1 and CDR2: MGHRA and YSYEKL. V dropped 1 base and J dropped 5 bases, with 11 bases sitting between them. This CDR3 has 14 residues. The CDR3 DNA sequence: TGCGCCAGCAGCCAAGGTCAGGGTCGGACTGAAGCTTTCTTT. This codes for CASSQGQGRTEAFF.

The chain uses TRBV19 and TRBJ1-2; TRBD1 agrees at 7 bases. The length of the CDR3 is 13 residues. Germline CDR1 reads LNHDA; CDR2 reads SQIVND (reference sequence). Trimming took 6 bases from V and 4 from J; bases not matched to a gene: 5. The CDR3: CASRVRDSYGYTF. In DNA form, the CDR3 reads TGTGCCAGTAGGGTGAGGGACAGCTATGGCTACACCTTC.

CDR3 protein: CASSERNWGRGTEAFF. The CDR3 DNA reads as TGTGCCAGCAGTGAACGGAATTGGGGGAGGGGAACTGAAGCTTTCTTT. The chain uses TRBV2 and TRBJ1-1, with D possibly matching TRBD1 (5 bases). This CDR3 contains 16 residues. Germline CDR1 reads SNHLY; CDR2 reads FYNNEI. V gave up 2 bases and J gave up 5 bases, with 18 bases separating them.